This T cell receptor beta chain was documented in a study of tumor-infiltrating lymphocytes in oesophageal squamous cell carcinoma. CDR1 and CDR2 (germline): MNHEY, SMNVEV (reference sequence). Trimming took 5 bases from V and 10 from J, leaving 12 bases between them. The length of the CDR3 is 13 residues. This clonotype was picked up many times. TCRdb analysed the PCR reads with MiXCR anew, one entry per CDR3 protein. Among roughly 6,300 distinct CDR3 sequences listed, 12% to 15% were seen once. The chain carries TRBV27 and TRBJ1-6; D unresolved. The sequence was collected from a male donor with esophageal squamous cell carcinoma. The specimen sequenced was normal esophageal tissue next to the tumor. The CDR3 sequence: CASSPKEGSPLHF. The CDR3 region has the DNA TGTGCCAGCAGTCCAAAGGAGGGATCACCCCTCCACTTT.